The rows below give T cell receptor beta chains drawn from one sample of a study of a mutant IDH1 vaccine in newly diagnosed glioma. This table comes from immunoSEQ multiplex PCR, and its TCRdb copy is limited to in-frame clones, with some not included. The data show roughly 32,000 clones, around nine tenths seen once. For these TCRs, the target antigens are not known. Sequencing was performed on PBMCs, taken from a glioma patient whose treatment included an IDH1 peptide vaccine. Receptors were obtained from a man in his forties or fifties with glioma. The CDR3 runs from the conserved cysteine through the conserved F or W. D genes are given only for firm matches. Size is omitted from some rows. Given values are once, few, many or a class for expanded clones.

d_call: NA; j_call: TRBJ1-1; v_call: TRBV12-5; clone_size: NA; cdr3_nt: TGTGCTAGTGGCCCCGACAGAACAATGAACACTGAAGCTTTCTTT; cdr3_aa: CASGPDRTMNTEAFF
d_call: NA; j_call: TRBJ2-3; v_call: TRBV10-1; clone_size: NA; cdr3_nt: TGCGCCAGCTCAATGGCCCCTACGGGCACAGATACGCAGTATTTT; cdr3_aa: CASSMAPTGTDTQYF
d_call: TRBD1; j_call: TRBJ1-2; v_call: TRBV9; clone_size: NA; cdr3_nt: TGTGCCAGCAGCGGAGACAGGGGCCCCAACTATGGCTACACCTTC; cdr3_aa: CASSGDRGPNYGYTF
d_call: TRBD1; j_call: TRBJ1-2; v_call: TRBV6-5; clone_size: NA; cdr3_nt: TGTGCCAGCAGCCAGCGGACAGGCGGAGGGGGCTACACCTTC; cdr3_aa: CASSQRTGGGGYTF
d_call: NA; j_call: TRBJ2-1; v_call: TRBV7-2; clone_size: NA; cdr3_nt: TGTGCCAGCAGCGAGACAATAAGCTCCTACAATGAGCAGTTCTTC; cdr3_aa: CASSETISSYNEQFF
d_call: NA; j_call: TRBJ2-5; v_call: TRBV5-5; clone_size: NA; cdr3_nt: TGTGCCAGCAGCTCGTCGTACGGGAGAGGGGAGACCCAGTACTTC; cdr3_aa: CASSSSYGRGETQYF
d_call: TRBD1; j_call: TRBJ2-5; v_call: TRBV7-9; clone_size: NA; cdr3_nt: TGTGCCAGCAGCGTCGACAGGGTGGGGCAACAAGAGACCCAGTACTTC; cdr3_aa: CASSVDRVGQQETQYF
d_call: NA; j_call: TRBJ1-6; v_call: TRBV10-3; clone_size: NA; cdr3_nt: TGTGCCATCAGTGAAGATGATAATTCACCCCTCCACTTT; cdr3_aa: CAISEDDNSPLHF
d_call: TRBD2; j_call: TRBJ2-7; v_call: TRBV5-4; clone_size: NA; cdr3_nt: TGTGCCAGCAGCTTTATTAGCGGGCCCTACGAGCAGTACTTC; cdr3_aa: CASSFISGPYEQYF
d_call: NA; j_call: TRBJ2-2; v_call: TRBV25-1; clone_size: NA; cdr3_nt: TGTGCCAGCAGTGGGACCGCGCCCAACACCGGGGAGCTGTTTTTT; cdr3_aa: CASSGTAPNTGELFF
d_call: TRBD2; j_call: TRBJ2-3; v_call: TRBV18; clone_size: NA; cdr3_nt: TGTGCCAGCTCACCACTAGGACTAGCGGCGGACTACCGAAGCACAGATACGCAGTATTTT; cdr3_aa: CASSPLGLAADYRSTDTQYF
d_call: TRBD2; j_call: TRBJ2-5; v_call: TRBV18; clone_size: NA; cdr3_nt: TGTGCCAGCTCCCCTGCGGGGGGGCCGGAGACCCAGTACTTC; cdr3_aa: CASSPAGGPETQYF
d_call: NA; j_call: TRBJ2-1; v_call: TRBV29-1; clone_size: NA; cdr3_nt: TGCAGCGTTAGTGTTATGCAGGGAACCTACAATGAGCAGTTCTTC; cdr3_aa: CSVSVMQGTYNEQFF
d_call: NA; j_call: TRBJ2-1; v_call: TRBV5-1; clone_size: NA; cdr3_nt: TGCGCCAGCAGCGACAGTCTTACGTACAATGAGCAGTTCTTC; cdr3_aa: CASSDSLTYNEQFF
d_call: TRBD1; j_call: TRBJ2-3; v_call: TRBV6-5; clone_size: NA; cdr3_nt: TGTGCCAGCAGTTCCACTCGGGACAGGGAACGATATACGCAGTATTTT; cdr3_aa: CASSSTRDRERYTQYF
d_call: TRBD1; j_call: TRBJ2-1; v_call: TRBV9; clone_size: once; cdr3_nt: TGTGCCAGCAGCAGTACGGGACAGGGTATGGGGTCCTACAATGAGCAGTTCTTC; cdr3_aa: CASSSTGQGMGSYNEQFF
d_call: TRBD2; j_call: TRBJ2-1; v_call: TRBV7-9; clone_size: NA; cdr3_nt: TGTGCCAGCAGCTTCTTAGCGGGGGGGATCTACAATGAGCAGTTCTTC; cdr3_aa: CASSFLAGGIYNEQFF
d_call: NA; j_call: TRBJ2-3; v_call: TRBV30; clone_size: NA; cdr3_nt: TGTGCCTGGAAAGTCTGGCTGCCGAGCACAGATACGCAGTATTTT; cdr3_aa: CAWKVWLPSTDTQYF
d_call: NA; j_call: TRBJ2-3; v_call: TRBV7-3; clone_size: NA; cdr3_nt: TGTGCCAGCAGCTTATCTCACGGGAGTTTAGATACGCAGTATTTT; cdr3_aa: CASSLSHGSLDTQYF
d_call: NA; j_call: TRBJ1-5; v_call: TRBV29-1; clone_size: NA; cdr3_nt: TGCAGCGTTGCCGAGGGAGATCAGCCCCAGCATTTT; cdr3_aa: CSVAEGDQPQHF
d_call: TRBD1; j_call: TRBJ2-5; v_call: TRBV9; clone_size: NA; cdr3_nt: TGTGCCAGCAGCTTACGGACAGGGAGGACGGAGACCCAGTACTTC; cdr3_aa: CASSLRTGRTETQYF
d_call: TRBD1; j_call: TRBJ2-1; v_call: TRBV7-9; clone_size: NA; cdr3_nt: TGTGCCAGCAGCTTCGACAGGGGTCGGACTGTCTCCTACAATGAGCAGTTCTTC; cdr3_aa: CASSFDRGRTVSYNEQFF
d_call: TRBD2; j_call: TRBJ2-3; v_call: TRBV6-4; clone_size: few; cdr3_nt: TGTGCCAGCAGTGACTCGTCTAGCGGGGGGTCCGCTACGCAGTATTTT; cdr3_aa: CASSDSSSGGSATQYF
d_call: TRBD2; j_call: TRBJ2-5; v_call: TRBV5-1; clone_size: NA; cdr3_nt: TGCGCCAGCAGCTTTAGCGGGAGGGCCGGAGAGACCCAGTACTTC; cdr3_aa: CASSFSGRAGETQYF
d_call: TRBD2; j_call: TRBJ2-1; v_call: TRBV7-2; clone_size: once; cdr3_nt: TGTGCCAGCAGGACTAGCGGTCCCTGGGGTAATGAGCAGTTCTTC; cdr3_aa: CASRTSGPWGNEQFF
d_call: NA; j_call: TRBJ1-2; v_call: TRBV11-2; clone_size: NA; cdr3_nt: TGTGCCAGCAGCTTAGATATCGGACAGCCGTTCTATGGCTACACCTTC; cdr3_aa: CASSLDIGQPFYGYTF
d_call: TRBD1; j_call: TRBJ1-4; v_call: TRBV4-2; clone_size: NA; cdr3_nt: TGTGCCAGCAGCCAAGTAAGACAGGGGGATGCAACTAATGAAAAACTGTTTTTT; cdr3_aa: CASSQVRQGDATNEKLFF
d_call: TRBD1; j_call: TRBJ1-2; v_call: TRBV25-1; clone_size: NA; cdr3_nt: TGTGCCAGCAAGGAGAGGGGACAGCTGTACAGAGGCTACACCTTC; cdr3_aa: CASKERGQLYRGYTF
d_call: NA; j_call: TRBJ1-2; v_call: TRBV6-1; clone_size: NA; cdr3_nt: TGTGCCAGCAGTGACCGCCAGTATGTCCTCGCGAACTATGGCTACACCTTC; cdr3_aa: CASSDRQYVLANYGYTF
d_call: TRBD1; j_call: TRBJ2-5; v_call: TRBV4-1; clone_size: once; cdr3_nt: TGCGCCAGCAGCCACCCCGACAGGGGGCGCGGAGAGACCCAGTACTTC; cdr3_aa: CASSHPDRGRGETQYF
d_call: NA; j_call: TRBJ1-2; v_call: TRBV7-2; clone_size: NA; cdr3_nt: TGTGCCAGCAGCTTCGTATTCTATGGCTACACCTTC; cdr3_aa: CASSFVFYGYTF
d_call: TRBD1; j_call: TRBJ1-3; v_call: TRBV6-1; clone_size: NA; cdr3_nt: TGTGCCAGCAGCCTAGACAGGGCGCGAAACACCATATATTTT; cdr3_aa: CASSLDRARNTIYF
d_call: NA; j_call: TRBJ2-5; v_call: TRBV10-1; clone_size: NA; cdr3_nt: TGCGCCAGCAGTGAGTCGGGGGGGGCCACGGCCCAGTACTTC; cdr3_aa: CASSESGGATAQYF
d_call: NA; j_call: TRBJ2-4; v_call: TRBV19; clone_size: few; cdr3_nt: TGTGCCAGTAGTAAAGCCATTCAGTACTTC; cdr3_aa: CASSKAIQYF
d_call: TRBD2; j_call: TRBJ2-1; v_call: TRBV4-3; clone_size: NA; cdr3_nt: TGCGCCAGCAGCCAAGATCGGACTAGCGGGAGTAATGAGCAGTTCTTC; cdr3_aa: CASSQDRTSGSNEQFF
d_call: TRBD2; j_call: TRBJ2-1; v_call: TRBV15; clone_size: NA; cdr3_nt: TGTGCCACCAGCAGGGGTTTAGGACTAGCGGGCTACAATGAGCAGTTCTTC; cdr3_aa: CATSRGLGLAGYNEQFF
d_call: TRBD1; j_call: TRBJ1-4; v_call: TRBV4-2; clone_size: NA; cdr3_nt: TGTGCCAGACCAAGAACAGGGGTCGGAGAAAAACTGTTTTTT; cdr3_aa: CARPRTGVGEKLFF
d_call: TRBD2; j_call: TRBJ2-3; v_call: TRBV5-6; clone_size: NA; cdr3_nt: TGTGCCAGCAGCTTTAGCGGGTTTAGCACAGATACGCAGTATTTT; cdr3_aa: CASSFSGFSTDTQYF
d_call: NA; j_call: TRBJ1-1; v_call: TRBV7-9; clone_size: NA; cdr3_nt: TGTGCCAGCAGCCCCGGACACAGCACTGAAGCTTTCTTT; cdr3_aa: CASSPGHSTEAFF
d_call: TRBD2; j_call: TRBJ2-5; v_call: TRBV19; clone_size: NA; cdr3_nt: TGTGCCAGTAGTCCAAGACTAGCGGCCCCACAAGAGACCCAGTACTTC; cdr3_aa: CASSPRLAAPQETQYF